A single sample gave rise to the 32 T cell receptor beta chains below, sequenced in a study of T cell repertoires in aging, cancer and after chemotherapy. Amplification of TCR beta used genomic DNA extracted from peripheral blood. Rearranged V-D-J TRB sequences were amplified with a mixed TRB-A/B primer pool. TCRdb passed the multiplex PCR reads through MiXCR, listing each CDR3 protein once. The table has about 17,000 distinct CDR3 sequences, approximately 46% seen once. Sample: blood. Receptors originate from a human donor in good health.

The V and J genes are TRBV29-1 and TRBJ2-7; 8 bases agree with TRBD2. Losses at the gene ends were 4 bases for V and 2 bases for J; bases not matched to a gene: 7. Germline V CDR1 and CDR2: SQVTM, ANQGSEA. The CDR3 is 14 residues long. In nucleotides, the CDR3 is TGCAGCGTTGGTAGGACTAGCTCAGCCTACGAGCAGTACTTC. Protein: CSVGRTSSAYEQYF.

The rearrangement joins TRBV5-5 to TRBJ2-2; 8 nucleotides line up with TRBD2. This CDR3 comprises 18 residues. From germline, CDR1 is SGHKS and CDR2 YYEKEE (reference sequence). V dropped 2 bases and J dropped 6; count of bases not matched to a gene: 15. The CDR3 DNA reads TGTGCCAGCAGCTTTTTATTTGGCGGGAGGCTTTGGTCCGGGGAGCTGTTTTTT. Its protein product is CASSFLFGGRLWSGELFF.

CDR3 amino acids: CASSRVAGANVLTF. DNA of the CDR3: TGTGCCAGCAGCCGCGTGGCTGGGGCCAACGTCCTGACTTTC. The genes are TRBV7-6 and TRBJ2-6, with no clear D. V was pared by 5 bases and J by 2 bases, with 7 bases between. This CDR3 is built from 14 residues. The germline CDR1 and CDR2 sequences are SGHVS and FNYEAQ.

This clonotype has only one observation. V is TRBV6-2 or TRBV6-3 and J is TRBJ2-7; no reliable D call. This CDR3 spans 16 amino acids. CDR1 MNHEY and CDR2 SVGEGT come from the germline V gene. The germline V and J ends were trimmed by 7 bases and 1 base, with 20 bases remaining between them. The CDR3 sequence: CASIHSPRTGSYEQYF. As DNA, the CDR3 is TGTGCCAGCATCCACTCACCTAGAACCGGTTCCTACGAGCAGTACTTC.

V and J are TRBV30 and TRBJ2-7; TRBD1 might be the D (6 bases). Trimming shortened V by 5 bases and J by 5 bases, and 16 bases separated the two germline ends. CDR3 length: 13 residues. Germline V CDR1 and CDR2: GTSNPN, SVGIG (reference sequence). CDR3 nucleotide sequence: TGTGCCTGGGGGTTTAGGGGGTCCAACGAGCAGTACTTC. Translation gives CAWGFRGSNEQYF.

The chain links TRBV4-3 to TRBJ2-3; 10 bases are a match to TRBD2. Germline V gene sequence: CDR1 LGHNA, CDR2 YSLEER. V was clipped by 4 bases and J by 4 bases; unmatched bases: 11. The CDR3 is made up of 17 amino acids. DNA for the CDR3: TGCGCCAGCAGCCTTGCGGCAGCGGGAGGGCCACCAGATACGCAGTATTTT. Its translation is CASSLAAAGGPPDTQYF.

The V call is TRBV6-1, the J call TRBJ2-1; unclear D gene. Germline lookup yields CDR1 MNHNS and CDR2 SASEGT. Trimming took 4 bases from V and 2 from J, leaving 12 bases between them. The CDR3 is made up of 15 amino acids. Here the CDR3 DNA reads TGTGCCAGCAGTGCTAGTCCCTTCGCCTACAATGAGCAGTTCTTC. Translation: CASSASPFAYNEQFF.

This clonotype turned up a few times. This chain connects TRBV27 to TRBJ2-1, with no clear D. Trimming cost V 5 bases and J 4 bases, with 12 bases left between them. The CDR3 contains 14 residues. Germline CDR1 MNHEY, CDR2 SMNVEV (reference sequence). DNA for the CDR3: TGTGCCAGCAGTGTCAATTTCCAGTACAATGAGCAGTTCTTC. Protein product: CASSVNFQYNEQFF.

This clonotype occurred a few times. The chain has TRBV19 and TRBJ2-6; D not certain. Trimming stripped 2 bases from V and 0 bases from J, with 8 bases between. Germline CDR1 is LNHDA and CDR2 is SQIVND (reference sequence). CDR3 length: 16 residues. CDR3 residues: CASSINRDSGANVLTF. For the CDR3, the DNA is TGTGCCAGTAGTATAAACCGCGACTCTGGGGCCAACGTCCTGACTTTC.

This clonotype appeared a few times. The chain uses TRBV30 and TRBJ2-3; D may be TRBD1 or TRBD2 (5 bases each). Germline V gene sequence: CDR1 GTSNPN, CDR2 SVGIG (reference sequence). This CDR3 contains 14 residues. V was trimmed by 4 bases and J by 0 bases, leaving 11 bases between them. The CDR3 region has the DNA TGTGCCTGGAATCCCGGGGCTAGCACAGATACGCAGTATTTT. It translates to CAWNPGASTDTQYF. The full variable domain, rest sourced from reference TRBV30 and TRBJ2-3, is SQTIHQWPATLVQPVGSPLSLECTVEGTSNPNLYWYRQAAGRGLQLLFYSVGIGQISSEVPQNLSASRPQDRQFILSSKKLLLSDSGFYLCAWNPGASTDTQYFGPGTRLTVL.

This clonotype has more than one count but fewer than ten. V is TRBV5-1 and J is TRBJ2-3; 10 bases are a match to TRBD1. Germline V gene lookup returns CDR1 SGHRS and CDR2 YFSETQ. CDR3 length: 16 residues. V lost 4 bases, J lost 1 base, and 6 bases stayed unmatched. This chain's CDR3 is CASSVGTGDRTDTQYF. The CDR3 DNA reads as TGCGCCAGCAGCGTAGGGACAGGGGACCGCACAGATACGCAGTATTTT.

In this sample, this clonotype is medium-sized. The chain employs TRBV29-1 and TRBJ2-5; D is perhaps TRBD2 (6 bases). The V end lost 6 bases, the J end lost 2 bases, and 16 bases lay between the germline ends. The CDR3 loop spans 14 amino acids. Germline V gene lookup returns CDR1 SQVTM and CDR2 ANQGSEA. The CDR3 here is CSVGHGGRQETQYF. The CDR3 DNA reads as TGCAGCGTGGGTCACGGGGGTCGACAAGAGACCCAGTACTTC. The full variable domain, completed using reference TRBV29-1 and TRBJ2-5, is SAVISQKPSRDICQRGTSLTIQCQVDSQVTMMFWYRQQPGQSLTLIATANQGSEATYESGFVIDKFPISRPNLTFSTLTVSNMSPEDSSIYLCSVGHGGRQETQYFGPGTRLLVL.

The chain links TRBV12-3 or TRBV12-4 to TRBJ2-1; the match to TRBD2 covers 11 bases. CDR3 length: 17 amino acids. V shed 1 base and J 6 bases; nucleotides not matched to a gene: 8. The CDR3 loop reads CASSLVAGGGARNEQFF. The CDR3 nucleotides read TGTGCCAGCAGTTTAGTAGCGGGAGGGGGAGCGCGCAATGAGCAGTTCTTC.

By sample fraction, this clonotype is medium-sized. CDR3 DNA sequence: TGCAGCGCGTTCCTATGGGGGCTAACCACAGATACGCAGTATTTT. Residues: CSAFLWGLTTDTQYF. This sequence joins TRBV29-1 and TRBJ2-3; perhaps TRBD1 as D (6 bases). Trimming removed 7 bases from V and 2 bases from J, with 19 bases in between. Germline V gene sequence: CDR1 SQVTM, CDR2 ANQGSEA. This CDR3 spans 15 amino acids.

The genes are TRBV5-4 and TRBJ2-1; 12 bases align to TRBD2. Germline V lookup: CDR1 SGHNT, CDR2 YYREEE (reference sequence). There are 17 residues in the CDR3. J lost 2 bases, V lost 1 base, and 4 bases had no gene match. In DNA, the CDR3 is TGTGCCAGCAGCTTGCTAGCGGGAGGGAACCCCTACAATGAGCAGTTCTTC. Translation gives CASSLLAGGNPYNEQFF.

CDR3 sequence reads: CASKNRALLSNQPQHF. CDR3 coding DNA: TGTGCCAGTAAGAACAGGGCCCTCTTGAGCAATCAGCCCCAGCATTTT. V gene TRBV19 combines with J gene TRBJ1-5; D might be TRBD1 (6 bases). The CDR3 runs to 16 residues. V was trimmed by 7 bases and J by 1 base, leaving 17 bases between them. The germline CDR1 and CDR2 sequences are LNHDA and SQIVND (reference sequence).

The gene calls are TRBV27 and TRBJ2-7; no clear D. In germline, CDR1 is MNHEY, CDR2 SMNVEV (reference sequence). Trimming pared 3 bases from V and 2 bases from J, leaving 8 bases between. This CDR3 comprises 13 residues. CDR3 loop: CASSLLGAYEQYF. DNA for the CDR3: TGTGCCAGCAGTTTGCTAGGAGCCTACGAGCAGTACTTC.

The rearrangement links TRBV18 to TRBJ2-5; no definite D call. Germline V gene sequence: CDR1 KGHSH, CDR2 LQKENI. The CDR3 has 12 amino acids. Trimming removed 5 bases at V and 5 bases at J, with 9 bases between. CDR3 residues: CASSLRRETQYF. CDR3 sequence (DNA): TGTGCCAGCTCATTGCGTCGGGAGACCCAGTACTTC.

The CDR3 reads CASSRNSPAGTDTQYF. CDR3 nucleotide sequence: TGTGCCAGCAGCCGGAACTCGCCGGCTGGCACAGATACGCAGTATTTT. The rearrangement links TRBV5-6 to TRBJ2-3; D remains unclear. This CDR3 is 16 amino acids long. V lost 4 bases to trimming and J lost 1 base, with 16 bases between them. Germline loops: CDR1 SGHDT, CDR2 YYEEEE.

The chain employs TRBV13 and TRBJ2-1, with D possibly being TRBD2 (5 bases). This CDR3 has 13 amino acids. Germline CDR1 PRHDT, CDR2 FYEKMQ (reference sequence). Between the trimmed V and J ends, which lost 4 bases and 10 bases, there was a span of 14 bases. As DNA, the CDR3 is TGTGCCAGCAGCTCTGGTTCGGAGGCCGAGCAGTTCTTC. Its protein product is CASSSGSEAEQFF.

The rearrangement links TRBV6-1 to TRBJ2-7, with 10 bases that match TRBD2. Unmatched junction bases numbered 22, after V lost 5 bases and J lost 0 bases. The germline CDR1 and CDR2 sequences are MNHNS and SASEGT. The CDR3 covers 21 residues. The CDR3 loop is CASSFPASGRKLPISSYEQYF. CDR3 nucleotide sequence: TGTGCCAGCAGTTTTCCCGCTAGCGGGAGAAAGTTACCCATCAGCTCCTACGAGCAGTACTTC.

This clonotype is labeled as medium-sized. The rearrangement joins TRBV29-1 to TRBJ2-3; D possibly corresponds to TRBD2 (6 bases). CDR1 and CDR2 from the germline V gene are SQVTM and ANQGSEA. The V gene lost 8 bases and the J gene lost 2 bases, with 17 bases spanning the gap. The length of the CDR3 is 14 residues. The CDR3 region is CSTRRRGSTDTQYF. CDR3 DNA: TGCAGCACCCGGAGGAGGGGATCCACAGATACGCAGTATTTT.

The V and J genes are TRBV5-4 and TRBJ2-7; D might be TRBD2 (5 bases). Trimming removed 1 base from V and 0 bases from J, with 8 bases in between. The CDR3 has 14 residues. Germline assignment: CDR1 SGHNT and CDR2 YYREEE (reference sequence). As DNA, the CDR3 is TGTGCCAGCAGCTTGACGGGGAGCTCCTACGAGCAGTACTTC. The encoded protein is CASSLTGSSYEQYF.

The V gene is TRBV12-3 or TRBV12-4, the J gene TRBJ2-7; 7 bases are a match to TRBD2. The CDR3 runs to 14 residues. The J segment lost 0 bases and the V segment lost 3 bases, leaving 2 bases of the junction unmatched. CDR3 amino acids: CASSFRGSSYEQYF. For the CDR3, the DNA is TGTGCCAGCAGTTTCCGCGGGAGCTCCTACGAGCAGTACTTC.

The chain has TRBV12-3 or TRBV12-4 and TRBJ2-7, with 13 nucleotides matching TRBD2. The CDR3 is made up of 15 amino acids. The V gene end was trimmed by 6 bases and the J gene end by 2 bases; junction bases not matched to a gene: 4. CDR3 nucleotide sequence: TGTGCCAGCAGGCCCGGGACTAGCGGGGCCTACGAGCAGTACTTC. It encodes CASRPGTSGAYEQYF.

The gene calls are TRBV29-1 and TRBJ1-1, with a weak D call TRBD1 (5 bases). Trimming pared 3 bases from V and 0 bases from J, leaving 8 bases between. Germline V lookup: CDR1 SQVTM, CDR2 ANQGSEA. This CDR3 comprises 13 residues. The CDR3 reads CSVEGGVNTEAFF. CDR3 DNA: TGCAGCGTTGAGGGGGGAGTGAACACTGAAGCTTTCTTT.

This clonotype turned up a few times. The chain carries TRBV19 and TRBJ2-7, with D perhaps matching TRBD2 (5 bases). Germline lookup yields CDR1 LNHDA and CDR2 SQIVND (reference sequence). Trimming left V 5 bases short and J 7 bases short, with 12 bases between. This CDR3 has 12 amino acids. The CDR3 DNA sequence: TGTGCCAGTAGTCAGCGGTTAGGGGAGCAGTACTTC. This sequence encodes CASSQRLGEQYF.

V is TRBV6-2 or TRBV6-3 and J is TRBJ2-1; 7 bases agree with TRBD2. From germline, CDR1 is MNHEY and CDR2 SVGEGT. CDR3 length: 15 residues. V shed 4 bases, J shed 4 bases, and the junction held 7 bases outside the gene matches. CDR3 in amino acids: CASSSSGEGYNEQFF. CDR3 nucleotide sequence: TGTGCCAGCAGTTCTTCCGGGGAGGGGTACAATGAGCAGTTCTTC.

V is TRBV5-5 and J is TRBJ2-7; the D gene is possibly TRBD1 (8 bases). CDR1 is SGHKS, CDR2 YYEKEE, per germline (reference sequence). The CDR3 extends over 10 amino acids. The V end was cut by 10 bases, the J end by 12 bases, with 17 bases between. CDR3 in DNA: TGTGCCGCCCAGGGGGCGGGAGTGTACTTC. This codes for CAAQGAGVYF. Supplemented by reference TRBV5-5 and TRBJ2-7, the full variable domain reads DAGVTQSPTHLIKTRGQQVTLRCSPISGHKSVSWYQQVLGQGPQFIFQYYEKEERGRGNFPDRFSARQFPNYSSELNVNALLLGDSALYLCAAQGAGVYFGPGTRLTVT.

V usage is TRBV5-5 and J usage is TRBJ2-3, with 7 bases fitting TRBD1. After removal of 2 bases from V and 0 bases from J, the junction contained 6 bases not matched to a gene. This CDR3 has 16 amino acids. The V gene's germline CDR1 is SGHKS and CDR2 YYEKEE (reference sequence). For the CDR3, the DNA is TGTGCCAGCAGCTTACAGGGGATTTCTAGCACAGATACGCAGTATTTT. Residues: CASSLQGISSTDTQYF.

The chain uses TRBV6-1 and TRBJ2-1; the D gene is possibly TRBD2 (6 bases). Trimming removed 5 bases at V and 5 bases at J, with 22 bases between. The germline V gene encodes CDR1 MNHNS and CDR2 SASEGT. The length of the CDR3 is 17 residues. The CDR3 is CASSRLVGGFQDNEQFF. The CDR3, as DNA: TGTGCCAGCAGTAGACTAGTTGGGGGGTTCCAAGACAATGAGCAGTTCTTC.

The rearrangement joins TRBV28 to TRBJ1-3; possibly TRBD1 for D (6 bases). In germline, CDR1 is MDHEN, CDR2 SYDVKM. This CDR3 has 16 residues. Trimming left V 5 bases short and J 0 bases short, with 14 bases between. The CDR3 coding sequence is TGTGCCAGCAGTAGTAGGGGGGTAGTCTCTGGAAACACCATATATTTT. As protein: CASSSRGVVSGNTIYF. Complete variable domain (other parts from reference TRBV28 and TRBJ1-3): DVKVTQSSRYLVKRTGEKVFLECVQDMDHENMFWYRQDPGLGLRLIYFSYDVKMKEKGDIPEGYSVSREKKERFSLILESASTNQTSMYLCASSSRGVVSGNTIYFGEGSWLTVV.